This T cell receptor (beta chain) was recorded in a study of regulatory T cells in long-lasting Graves disease. The CDR3 has 14 amino acids. Trimming cost V 8 bases and J 0 bases, with 11 bases left between them. Regarding time point: newly diagnosed GD, antithyroid drugs for less than 3 months. From RNA extracted from PBMCs, the TCR library was made. Graves' disease diagnosis relied on American Thyroid Association guidelines. Assembly of TCR beta libraries relied on iRepertoire HTBI primers together with Arm-PCR of CDR3 regions. Per the original methods: About 60 TRBV and 13 to 15 TRBJ segments were identified across samples. TCRdb re-called the multiplex PCR reads with MiXCR, one entry per CDR3 protein. In this record, the V and J calls reflect TCRdb's handling and not the investigators' own analysis. The table lists approximately 300,000 distinct CDR3 sequences, 15% to 20% of them singletons, with about 36% in the top ten.

This clonotype was counted at least ten times. Sequences were derived from peripheral blood mononuclear cells (PBMCs), sampled at new diagnosis, from a patient treated with antithyroid drugs. The clonotype comes from a female donor with Graves disease. The chain couples TRBV12-3 or TRBV12-4 to TRBJ1-5; D not certain. Here the CDR3 reads CASAREYSNQPQHF. In DNA, the CDR3 is TGTGCCAGCGCTCGGGAGTATAGCAATCAGCCCCAGCATTTT.